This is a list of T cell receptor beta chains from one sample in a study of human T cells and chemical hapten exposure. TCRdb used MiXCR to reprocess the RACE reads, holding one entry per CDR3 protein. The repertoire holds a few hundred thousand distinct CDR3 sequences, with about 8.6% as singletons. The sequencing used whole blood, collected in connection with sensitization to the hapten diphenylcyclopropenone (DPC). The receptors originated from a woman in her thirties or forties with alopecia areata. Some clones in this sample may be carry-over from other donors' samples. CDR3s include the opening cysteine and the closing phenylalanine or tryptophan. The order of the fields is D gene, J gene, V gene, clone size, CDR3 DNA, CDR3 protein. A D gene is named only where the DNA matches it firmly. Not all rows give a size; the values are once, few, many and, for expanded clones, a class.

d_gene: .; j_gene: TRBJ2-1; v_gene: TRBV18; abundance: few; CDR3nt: TGTGCCAGCTCAACAAGCCCGGACAATGAGCAGTTCTTC; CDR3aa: CASSTSPDNEQFF
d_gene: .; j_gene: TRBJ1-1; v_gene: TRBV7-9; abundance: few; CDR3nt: TGTGCCAGCAGCTTAACGGCAGGGAAATTTCCTGAAGCTTTCTTT; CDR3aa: CASSLTAGKFPEAFF
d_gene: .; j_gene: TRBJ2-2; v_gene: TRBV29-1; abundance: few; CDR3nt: TGCAGCGTTGATCGAGCGGCCACCGGGGAGCTGTTTTTT; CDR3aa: CSVDRAATGELFF
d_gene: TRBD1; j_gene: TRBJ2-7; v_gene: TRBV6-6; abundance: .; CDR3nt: TGTGCCAGCAGTTACTCGTACAGGGGTAACACCTACGAGCAGTACTTC; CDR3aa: CASSYSYRGNTYEQYF
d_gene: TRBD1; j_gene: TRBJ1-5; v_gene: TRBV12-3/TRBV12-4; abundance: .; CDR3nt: TGTGCCAGCAGTCAAGGGGACAGGGAATACCAGCCCCAGCATTTT; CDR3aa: CASSQGDREYQPQHF
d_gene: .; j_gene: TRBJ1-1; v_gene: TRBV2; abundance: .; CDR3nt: TGTGCCAGCAGAGGAGAATCGAACACTGAAGCTTTCTTT; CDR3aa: CASRGESNTEAFF
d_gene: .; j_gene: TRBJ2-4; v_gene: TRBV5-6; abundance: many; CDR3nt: TGTGCCAGCAGCTCCAGGACAGCCAAAAACATTCAGTACTTC; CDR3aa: CASSSRTAKNIQYF
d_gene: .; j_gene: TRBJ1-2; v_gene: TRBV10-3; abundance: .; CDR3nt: TGTGCCACCTGCCCCGATGGTTCCTACTATGGCTACACCTTC; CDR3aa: CATCPDGSYYGYTF
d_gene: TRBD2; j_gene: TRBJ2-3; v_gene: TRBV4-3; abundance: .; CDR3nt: TGCGCCAGCAGCCAAGGGAGGACTAGTGTTCTCTATTTT; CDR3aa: CASSQGRTSVLYF
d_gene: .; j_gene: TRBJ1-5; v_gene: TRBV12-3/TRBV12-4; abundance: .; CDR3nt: TGTGCCAGCAGTCCCGACGGGGATAGCAATCAGCCCCAGCATTTT; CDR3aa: CASSPDGDSNQPQHF
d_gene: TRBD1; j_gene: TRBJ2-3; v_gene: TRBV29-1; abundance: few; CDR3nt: TGCAGCGCCGGACAGGGGGAGGATACGCAGTATTTT; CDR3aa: CSAGQGEDTQYF
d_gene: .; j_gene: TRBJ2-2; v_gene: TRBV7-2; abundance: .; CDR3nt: TGTGCCAGCAGCTTCCCAGCGGGTCGGGCGAACACCGGGGAGCTGTTTTTT; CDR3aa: CASSFPAGRANTGELFF
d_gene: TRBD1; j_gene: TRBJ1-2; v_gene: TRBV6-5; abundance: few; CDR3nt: TGTGCCAGCAGTTACTCCGACAGGGGGTTAAGTGGCTACACCTTC; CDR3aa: CASSYSDRGLSGYTF
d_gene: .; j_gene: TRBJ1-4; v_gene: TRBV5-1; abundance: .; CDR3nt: TGCGCCAGCAGCTTTAAGGACGGCAATGAAAAACTGTTTTTT; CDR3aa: CASSFKDGNEKLFF
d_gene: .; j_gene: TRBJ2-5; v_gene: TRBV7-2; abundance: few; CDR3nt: TGTGCCAGCAGCCCGTCCCCCGGTAGGGAGACCCAGTACTTC; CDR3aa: CASSPSPGRETQYF
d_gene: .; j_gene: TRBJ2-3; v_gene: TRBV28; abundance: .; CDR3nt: TGTGCCAGCAGTTCACTAGGGATCGGGAGCACAGATACGCAGTATTTT; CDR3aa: CASSSLGIGSTDTQYF
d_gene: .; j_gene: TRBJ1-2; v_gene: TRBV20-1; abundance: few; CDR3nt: TGCAGTGCTAGAACACCCGTGGGCTACACCTTC; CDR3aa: CSARTPVGYTF
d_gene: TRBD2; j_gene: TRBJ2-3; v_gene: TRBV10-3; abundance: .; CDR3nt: TGTGCCATCAGTGAGTCGACGGGGGGGAAAACAGATACGCAGTATTTT; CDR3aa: CAISESTGGKTDTQYF
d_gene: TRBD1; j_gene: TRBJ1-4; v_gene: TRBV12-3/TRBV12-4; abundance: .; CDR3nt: TGTGCCAGCAGTGGACAGGTACAGGAAAAACTGTTTTTT; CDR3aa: CASSGQVQEKLFF
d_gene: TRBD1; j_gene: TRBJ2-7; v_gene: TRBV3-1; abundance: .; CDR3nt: TGTGCCAGCAGGCCCGGGACAGGGGTGGGAGAGCAGTACTTC; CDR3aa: CASRPGTGVGEQYF